This T cell receptor (beta chain) is from a study of T-cell reconstitution after alpha-beta-depleted transplantation in children. In its sample, this clonotype was seen many times. Its specificity is unknown. Whole-study results and caveats: Surviving recipient T cells and thymic progenitors accounted for the high day-60 TCRbeta diversity observed in some patients. Several hundred expanded graft clones reportedly supplied alpha-beta T cells about two months after transplant. T-cell numbers and diversity, one year after transplant, stemmed largely from T cells that were newly produced.

Preparation of the TCRbeta library used unique molecular identifiers. A single record per CDR3 protein comes from TCRdb applying MiXCR to the PCR reads. The data show hundreds of thousands of distinct CDR3 sequences, around 9.9% seen once. The CDR3 loop spans 14 amino acids. CDR1 and CDR2 (germline): SGHKS, YYEKEE (reference sequence). V shed 0 bases and J shed 7 bases, with 11 bases lying between them. Material: PBMCs, obtained before TCRalphabeta/CD19-depleted stem cell transplant. V usage is TRBV5-5 and J usage is TRBJ1-5; D unclear. This clonotype was sampled from a child younger than two with acute myeloid leukemia, due to receive a stem cell transplant. The CDR3 spells CASSLGALGQPQHF. The CDR3 nucleotides read TGTGCCAGCAGCTTGGGTGCGCTGGGACAGCCCCAGCATTTT. Filled out from reference TRBV5-5 and TRBJ1-5, the complete variable domain reads DAGVTQSPTHLIKTRGQQVTLRCSPISGHKSVSWYQQVLGQGPQFIFQYYEKEERGRGNFPDRFSARQFPNYSSELNVNALLLGDSALYLCASSLGALGQPQHFGDGTRLSIL.